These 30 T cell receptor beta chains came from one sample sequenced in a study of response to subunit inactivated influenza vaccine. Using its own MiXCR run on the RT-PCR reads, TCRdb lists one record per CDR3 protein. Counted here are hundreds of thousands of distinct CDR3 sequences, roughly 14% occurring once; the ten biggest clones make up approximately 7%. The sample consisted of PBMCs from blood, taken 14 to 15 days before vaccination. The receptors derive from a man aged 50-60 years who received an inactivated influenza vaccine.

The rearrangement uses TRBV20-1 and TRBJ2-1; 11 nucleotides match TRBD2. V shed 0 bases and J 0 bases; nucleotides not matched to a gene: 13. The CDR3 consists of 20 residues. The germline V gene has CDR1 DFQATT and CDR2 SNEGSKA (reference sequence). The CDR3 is CSAREGTSGGSTSSYNEQFF. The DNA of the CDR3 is TGCAGTGCTAGAGAGGGTACTAGCGGGGGTTCAACAAGCTCCTACAATGAGCAGTTCTTC.

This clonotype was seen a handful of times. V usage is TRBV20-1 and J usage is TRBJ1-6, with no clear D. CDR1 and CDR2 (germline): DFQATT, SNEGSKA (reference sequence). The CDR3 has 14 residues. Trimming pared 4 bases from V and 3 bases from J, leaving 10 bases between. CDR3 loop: CSATRRSYNSPLHF. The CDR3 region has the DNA TGCAGTGCTACTCGGCGTAGCTATAATTCACCCCTCCACTTT.

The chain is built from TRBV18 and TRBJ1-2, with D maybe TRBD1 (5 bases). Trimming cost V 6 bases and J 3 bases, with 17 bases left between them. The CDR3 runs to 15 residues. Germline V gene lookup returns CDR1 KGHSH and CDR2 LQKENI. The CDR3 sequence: CASSHSRGGHYGYTF. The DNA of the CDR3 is TGTGCCAGCTCCCACTCGAGGGGCGGTCACTATGGCTACACCTTC. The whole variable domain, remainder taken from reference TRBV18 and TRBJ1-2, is NAGVMQNPRHLVRRRGQEARLRCSPMKGHSHVYWYRQLPEEGLKFMVYLQKENIIDESGMPKERFSAEFPKEGPSILRIQQVVRGDSAAYFCASSHSRGGHYGYTFGSGTRLTVV.

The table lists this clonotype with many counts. The DNA for the CDR3 is TGTGCCAGCAGCCGGACAGGGGGAGAACAGCCCCAGCATTTT. Residues: CASSRTGGEQPQHF. This chain connects TRBV2 to TRBJ1-5; 10 nucleotides agree with TRBD1. This CDR3 has 14 residues. Germline CDR1 SNHLY, CDR2 FYNNEI. V shed 6 bases and J 7 bases; nucleotides not matched to a gene: 6.

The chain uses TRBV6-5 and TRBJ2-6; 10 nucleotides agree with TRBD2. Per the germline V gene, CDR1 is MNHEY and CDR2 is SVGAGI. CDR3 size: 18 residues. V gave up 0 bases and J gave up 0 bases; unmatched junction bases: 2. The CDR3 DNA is TGTGCCAGCAGTTACTCGCTAGCGGGAGACTCTGGGGCCAACGTCCTGACTTTC. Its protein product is CASSYSLAGDSGANVLTF.

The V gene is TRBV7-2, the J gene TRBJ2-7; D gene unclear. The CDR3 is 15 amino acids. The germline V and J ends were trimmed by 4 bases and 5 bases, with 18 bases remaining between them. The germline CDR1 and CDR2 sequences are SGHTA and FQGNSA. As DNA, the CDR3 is TGTGCCAGCAGCTCCAATTTCCCGGGTGGCCACGAGCAGTACTTC. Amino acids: CASSSNFPGGHEQYF.

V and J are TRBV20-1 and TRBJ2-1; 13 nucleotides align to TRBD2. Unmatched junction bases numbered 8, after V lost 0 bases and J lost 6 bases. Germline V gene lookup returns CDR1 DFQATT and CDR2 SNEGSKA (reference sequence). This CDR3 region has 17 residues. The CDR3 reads CSARETLGLAGSNEQFF. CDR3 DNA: TGCAGTGCTAGAGAAACCCTGGGACTAGCGGGATCCAATGAGCAGTTCTTC.

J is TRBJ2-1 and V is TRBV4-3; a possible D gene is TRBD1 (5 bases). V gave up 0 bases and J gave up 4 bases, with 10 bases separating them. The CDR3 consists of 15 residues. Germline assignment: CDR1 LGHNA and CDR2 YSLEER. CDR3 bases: TGCGCCAGCAGCCAAGATCCCACAGGATACAATGAGCAGTTCTTC. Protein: CASSQDPTGYNEQFF.

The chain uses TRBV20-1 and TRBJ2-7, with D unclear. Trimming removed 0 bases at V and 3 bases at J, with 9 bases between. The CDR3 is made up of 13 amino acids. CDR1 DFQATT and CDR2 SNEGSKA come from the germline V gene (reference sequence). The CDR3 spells CSARDARNYEQYF. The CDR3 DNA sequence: TGCAGTGCTAGAGATGCCCGGAACTACGAGCAGTACTTC.

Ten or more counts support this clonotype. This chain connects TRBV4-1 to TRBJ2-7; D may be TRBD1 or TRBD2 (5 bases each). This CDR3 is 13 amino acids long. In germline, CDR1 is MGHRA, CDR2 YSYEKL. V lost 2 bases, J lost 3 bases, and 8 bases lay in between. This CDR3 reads CASSQWDGYEQYF. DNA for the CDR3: TGCGCCAGCAGCCAATGGGACGGCTACGAGCAGTACTTC.

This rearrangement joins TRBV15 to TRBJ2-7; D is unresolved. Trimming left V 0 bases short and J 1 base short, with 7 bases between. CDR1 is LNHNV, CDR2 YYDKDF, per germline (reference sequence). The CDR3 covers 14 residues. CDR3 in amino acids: CATSREEPSYEQYF. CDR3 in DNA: TGTGCCACCAGCAGAGAGGAGCCGTCCTACGAGCAGTACTTC. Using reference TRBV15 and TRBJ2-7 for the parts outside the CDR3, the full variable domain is DAMVIQNPRYQVTQFGKPVTLSCSQTLNHNVMYWYQQKSSQAPKLLFHYYDKDFNNEADTPDNFQSRRPNTSFCFLDIRSPGLGDTAMYLCATSREEPSYEQYFGPGTRLTVT.

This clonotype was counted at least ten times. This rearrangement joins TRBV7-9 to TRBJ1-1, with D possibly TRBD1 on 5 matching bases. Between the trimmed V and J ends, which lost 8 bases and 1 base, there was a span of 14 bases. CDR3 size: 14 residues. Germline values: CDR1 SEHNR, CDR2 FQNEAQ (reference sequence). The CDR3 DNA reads TGTGCCAGCGTGGCTCGGGGGGGGAACACTGAAGCTTTCTTT. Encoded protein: CASVARGGNTEAFF.

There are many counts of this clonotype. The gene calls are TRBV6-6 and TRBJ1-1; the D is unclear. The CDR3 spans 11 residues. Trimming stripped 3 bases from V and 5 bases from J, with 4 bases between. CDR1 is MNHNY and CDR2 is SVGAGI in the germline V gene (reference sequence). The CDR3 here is CASSYVTEAFF. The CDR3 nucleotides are TGTGCCAGCAGTTATGTTACTGAAGCTTTCTTT.

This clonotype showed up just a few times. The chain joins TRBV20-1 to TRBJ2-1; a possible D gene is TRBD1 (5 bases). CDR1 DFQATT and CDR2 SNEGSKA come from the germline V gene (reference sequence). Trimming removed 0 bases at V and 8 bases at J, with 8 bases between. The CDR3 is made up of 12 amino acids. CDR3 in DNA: TGCAGTGCTAGAGACAGGGCCTATGAGCAGTTCTTC. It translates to CSARDRAYEQFF.

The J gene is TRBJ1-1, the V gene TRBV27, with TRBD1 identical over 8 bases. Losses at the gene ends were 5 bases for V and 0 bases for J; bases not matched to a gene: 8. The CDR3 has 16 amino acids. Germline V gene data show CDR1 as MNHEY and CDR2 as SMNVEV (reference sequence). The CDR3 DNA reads TGTGCCAGCAGTCCTAATCAGGGGGCCCTGAACACTGAAGCTTTCTTT. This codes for CASSPNQGALNTEAFF.

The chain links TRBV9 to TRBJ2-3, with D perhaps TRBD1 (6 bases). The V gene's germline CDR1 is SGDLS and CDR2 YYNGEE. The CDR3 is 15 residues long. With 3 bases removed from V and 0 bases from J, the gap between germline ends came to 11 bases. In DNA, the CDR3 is TGTGCCAGCAGCGCACGACAGGCTAGCACAGATACGCAGTATTTT. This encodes CASSARQASTDTQYF.

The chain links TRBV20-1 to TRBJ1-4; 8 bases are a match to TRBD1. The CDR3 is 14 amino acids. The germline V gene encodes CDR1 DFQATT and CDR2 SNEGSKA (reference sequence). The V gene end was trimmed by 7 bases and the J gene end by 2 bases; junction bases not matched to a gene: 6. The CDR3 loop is CSVTTGATNEKLFF. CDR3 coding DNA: TGCAGTGTCACGACAGGGGCGACTAATGAAAAACTGTTTTTT.

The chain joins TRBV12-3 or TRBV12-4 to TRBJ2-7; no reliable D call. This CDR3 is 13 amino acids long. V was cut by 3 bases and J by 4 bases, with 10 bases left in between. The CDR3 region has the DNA TGTGCCAGCAGTTTTGGTTTCGGGTACGAGCAGTACTTC. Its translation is CASSFGFGYEQYF.

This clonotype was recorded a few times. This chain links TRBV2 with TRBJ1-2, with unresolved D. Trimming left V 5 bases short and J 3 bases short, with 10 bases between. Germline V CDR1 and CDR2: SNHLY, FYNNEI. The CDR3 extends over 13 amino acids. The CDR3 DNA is TGTGCCAGCAGTATTGGACCCGACTATGGCTACACCTTC. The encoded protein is CASSIGPDYGYTF.

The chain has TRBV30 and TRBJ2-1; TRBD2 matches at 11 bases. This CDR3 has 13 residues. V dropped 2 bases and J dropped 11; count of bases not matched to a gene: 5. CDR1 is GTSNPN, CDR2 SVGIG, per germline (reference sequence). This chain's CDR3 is CAWSSLAGGKQFF. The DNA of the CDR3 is TGTGCCTGGAGTAGCCTAGCGGGGGGAAAGCAGTTCTTC.

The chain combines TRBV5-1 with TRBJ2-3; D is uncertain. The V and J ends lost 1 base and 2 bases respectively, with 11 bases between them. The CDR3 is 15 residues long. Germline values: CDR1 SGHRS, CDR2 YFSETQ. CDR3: CASSLFGQITDTQYF. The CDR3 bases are TGCGCCAGCAGCTTGTTTGGGCAGATCACAGATACGCAGTATTTT.

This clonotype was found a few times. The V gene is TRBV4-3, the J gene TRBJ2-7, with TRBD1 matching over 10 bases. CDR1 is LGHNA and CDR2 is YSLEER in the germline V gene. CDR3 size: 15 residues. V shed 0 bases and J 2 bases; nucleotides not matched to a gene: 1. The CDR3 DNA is TGCGCCAGCAGCCAAGAGGGACAGGGGACCTACGAGCAGTACTTC. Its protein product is CASSQEGQGTYEQYF.

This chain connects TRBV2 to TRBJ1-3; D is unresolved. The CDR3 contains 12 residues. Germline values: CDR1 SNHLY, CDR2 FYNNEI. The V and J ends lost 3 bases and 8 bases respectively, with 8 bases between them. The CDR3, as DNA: TGTGCCAGCAGTGAGGGAGGAGACACCATATATTTT. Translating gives CASSEGGDTIYF.

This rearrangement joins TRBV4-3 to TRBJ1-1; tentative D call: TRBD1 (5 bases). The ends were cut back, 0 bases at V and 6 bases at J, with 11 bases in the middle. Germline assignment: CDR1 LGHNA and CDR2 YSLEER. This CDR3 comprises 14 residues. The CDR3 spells CASSQDIEGPEAFF. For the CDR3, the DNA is TGCGCCAGCAGCCAAGATATAGAGGGGCCTGAAGCTTTCTTT.

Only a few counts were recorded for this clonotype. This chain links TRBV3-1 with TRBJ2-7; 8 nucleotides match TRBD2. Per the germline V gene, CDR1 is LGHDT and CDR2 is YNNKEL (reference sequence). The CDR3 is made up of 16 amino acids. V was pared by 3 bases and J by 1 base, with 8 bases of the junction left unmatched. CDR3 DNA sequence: TGTGCCAGCAGCCAGGAAAGCGGGAGAGGGTCCTACGAGCAGTACTTC. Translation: CASSQESGRGSYEQYF.

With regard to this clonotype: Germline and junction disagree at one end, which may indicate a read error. This chain's CDR3 is CGAPDSANTGELFF. As DNA, the CDR3 is TGCGGTGCGCCGGACAGCGCGAACACCGGGGAGCTGTTTTTT. The chain has TRBV20-1 and TRBJ2-2, with TRBD1 as a possible D gene (6 bases). The V gene's germline CDR1 is DFQATT and CDR2 SNEGSKA (reference sequence). The length of the CDR3 is 14 residues.

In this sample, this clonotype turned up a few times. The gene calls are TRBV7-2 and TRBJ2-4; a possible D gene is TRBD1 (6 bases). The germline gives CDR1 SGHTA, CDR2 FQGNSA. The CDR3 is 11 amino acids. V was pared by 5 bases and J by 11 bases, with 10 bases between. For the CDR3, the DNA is TGTGCCAGCAGCAACAGGGTTTTTCAGTACTTC. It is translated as CASSNRVFQYF.

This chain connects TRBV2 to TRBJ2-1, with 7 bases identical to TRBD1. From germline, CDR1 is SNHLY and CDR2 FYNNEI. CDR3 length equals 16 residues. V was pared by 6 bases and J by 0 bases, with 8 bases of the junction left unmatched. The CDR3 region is CASRPLGGSSYNEQFF. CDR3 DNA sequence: TGTGCCAGCAGGCCCCTAGGGGGCAGCTCCTACAATGAGCAGTTCTTC.

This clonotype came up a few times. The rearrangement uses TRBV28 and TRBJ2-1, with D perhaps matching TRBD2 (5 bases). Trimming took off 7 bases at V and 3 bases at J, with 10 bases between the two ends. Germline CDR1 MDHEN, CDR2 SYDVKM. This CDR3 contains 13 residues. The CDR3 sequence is CASTGINYNEQFF. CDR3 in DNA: TGTGCCAGCACCGGGATTAACTACAATGAGCAGTTCTTC.

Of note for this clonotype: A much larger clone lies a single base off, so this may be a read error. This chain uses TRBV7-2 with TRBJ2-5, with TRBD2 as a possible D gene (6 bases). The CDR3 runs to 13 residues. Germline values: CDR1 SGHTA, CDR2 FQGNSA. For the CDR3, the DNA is TGTGACAGCAGCTTCGGGGGTACAGAGACCCAGTACTTC. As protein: CDSSFGGTETQYF.